This T cell receptor (beta chain) was profiled in a study of cytomegalovirus exposure and HLA in healthy donors. PCR was performed using 60 Vbeta and 13 Jbeta primers. The table came from immunoSEQ multiplex PCR; TCRdb's copy has only in-frame clones and leaves some out. This table holds approximately 150,000 clones, 80% found once. CDR3 size: 14 residues. Looked up from germline, CDR1 is SGHRS and CDR2 is YFSETQ. Trimming pared 2 bases from V and 4 bases from J, leaving 12 bases between. Sequencing was carried out using PBMCs. The rearrangement joins TRBV5-1 to TRBJ1-2; no reliable D call. The sequence was obtained from a man aged 18 to 29 in good health and CMV-seropositive. CDR3 nucleotides: TGCGCCAGCAGCTTTCAAGACGGGAGCTATGGCTACACCTTC. This codes for CASSFQDGSYGYTF. Full variable domain (rest looked up from reference TRBV5-1 and TRBJ1-2): KAGVTQTPRYLIKTRGQQVTLSCSPISGHRSVSWYQQTPGQGLQFLFEYFSETQRNKGNFPGRFSGRQFSNSRSEMNVSTLELGDSALYLCASSFQDGSYGYTFGSGTRLTVV.